The 28 T cell receptor beta chains presented below share a single source sample, sequenced in a study of blood T cell repertoires in COVID-19. Clones were read by immunoSEQ multiplex PCR, and TCRdb kept only the in-frame ones, dropping some. The sample lists under 65,000 clones; approximately 92% were seen once. The sample comprised peripheral blood. The receptor set was obtained from a man of 80 years or more with acute or convalescent COVID-19.

V gene TRBV3-1 (or the pseudogene TRBV3-2) combines with J gene TRBJ1-3, with TRBD1 matching 9 bases. With 4 bases clipped from V and 7 bases from J, the junction kept 5 bases outside the gene matches. The CDR3 sequence is 14 residues long. Germline V gives CDR1 LGHDT, CDR2 YNNKEL (reference sequence). The CDR3 nucleotides read TGTGCCAGCAGCCCCGGGACAGGGAGGAACACCATATATTTT. Amino acids: CASSPGTGRNTIYF.

The chain combines TRBV5-5 with TRBJ2-7, with D maybe TRBD1 (5 bases). Germline V gene sequence: CDR1 SGHKS, CDR2 YYEKEE (reference sequence). The CDR3 is made up of 14 amino acids. The ends were cut back, 0 bases at V and 4 bases at J, with 11 bases in the middle. The CDR3 DNA reads TGTGCCAGCAGCTTGGAGGGGAAGGGTTACGAGCAGTACTTC. It yields the protein CASSLEGKGYEQYF.

This chain links TRBV27 with TRBJ1-4; 7 bases are shared with TRBD1. Trimming removed 6 bases from V and 7 bases from J; junction bases left unmatched: 8. Germline V gives CDR1 MNHEY, CDR2 SMNVEV (reference sequence). The CDR3 sequence is 14 residues long. CDR3 amino acids: CASRPTGVGEKLFF. The CDR3 region has the DNA TGTGCCAGCAGGCCTACAGGGGTTGGTGAAAAACTGTTTTTT.

This rearrangement joins TRBV28 to TRBJ2-5; D not certain. The V and J ends lost 6 bases and 3 bases respectively, with 5 bases between them. The CDR3 spans 11 residues. CDR1 is MDHEN and CDR2 is SYDVKM in the germline V gene. Written as DNA, the CDR3 is TGTGCCAGCAGGCAGAAAGAGACCCAGTACTTC. Protein product: CASRQKETQYF.

V and J are TRBV5-1 and TRBJ1-1, with TRBD1 matching over 8 bases. Trimming cost V 4 bases and J 1 base; bases outside gene matches: 3. CDR1 is SGHRS, CDR2 YFSETQ, per germline. The CDR3 sequence is 14 residues long. The CDR3 DNA reads as TGCGCCAGCAGCCAGACAGGGGAGAACACTGAAGCTTTCTTT. This encodes CASSQTGENTEAFF.

This chain links TRBV7-2 with TRBJ1-2; no reliable D call. The ends were cut back, 0 bases at V and 4 bases at J, with 6 bases in the middle. The CDR3 totals 13 residues. In germline, CDR1 is SGHTA, CDR2 FQGNSA. CDR3 in DNA: TGTGCCAGCAGCTTAGCGCGGGGCTATGGCTACACCTTC. Translated, it gives CASSLARGYGYTF.

The CDR3 loop reads CASSLGTQLAEAFF. In DNA form, the CDR3 reads TGTGCCAGCAGTTTAGGGACTCAGCTCGCCGAAGCTTTCTTT. The V gene is TRBV27, the J gene TRBJ1-1, with TRBD1 as a possible D gene (5 bases). CDR3 size: 14 residues. The V end was cut by 2 bases, the J end by 8 bases, with 15 bases between. Germline CDR1 and CDR2: MNHEY and SMNVEV (reference sequence).

The CDR3: CASSFTPGTANTEAFF. CDR3 sequence (DNA): TGCGCCAGCAGCTTTACTCCCGGGACAGCGAACACTGAAGCTTTCTTT. The chain couples TRBV4-1 to TRBJ1-1; 7 nucleotides agree with TRBD1. This CDR3 comprises 16 residues. Germline CDR1 MGHRA, CDR2 YSYEKL. Trimming cost V 5 bases and J 1 base; bases outside gene matches: 10.

This chain uses TRBV28 with TRBJ1-4; D is perhaps TRBD1 (6 bases). The germline V gene encodes CDR1 MDHEN and CDR2 SYDVKM. Trimming left V 1 base short and J 5 bases short, with 14 bases between. The CDR3 is 16 residues long. CDR3 bases: TGTGCCAGCAGTTTATCTCTAGGGCAGGGGAATGAAAAACTGTTTTTT. Its protein product is CASSLSLGQGNEKLFF.

The CDR3 region is CASSSPNQETQYF. For the CDR3, the DNA is TGTGCCAGCAGCTCCCCTAACCAAGAGACCCAGTACTTC. This sequence joins TRBV7-9 and TRBJ2-5; the D is unclear. V lost 4 bases to trimming and J lost 0 bases, with 6 bases between them. Germline-derived CDR1 and CDR2 are SEHNR and FQNEAQ (reference sequence). The CDR3 contains 13 residues.

In this sample, this clone turned up once. The chain has TRBV10-1 and TRBJ2-3; 7 bases agree with TRBD2. The junction had 8 bases not matched to a gene; V was cut back by 8 bases and J by 0 bases. The germline CDR1 and CDR2 sequences are WNHNN and SYGVQD (reference sequence). The length of the CDR3 is 15 residues. The CDR3 reads CASGRTSQSTDTQYF. The CDR3 region has the DNA TGCGCCAGCGGTCGGACTAGTCAAAGCACAGATACGCAGTATTTT.

The chain has TRBV7-6 and TRBJ2-1; 8 bases align to TRBD2. V was pared by 1 base and J by 5 bases, with 4 bases of the junction left unmatched. The length of the CDR3 is 15 residues. Per the germline V gene, CDR1 is SGHVS and CDR2 is FNYEAQ. DNA for the CDR3: TGTGCCAGCAGCTTAGAGCGGGGGCAGGACAATGAGCAGTTCTTC. This encodes CASSLERGQDNEQFF.

J is TRBJ1-3 and V is TRBV6-6, with D possibly TRBD1 on 6 matching bases. CDR1 and CDR2 (germline): MNHNY, SVGAGI (reference sequence). The CDR3 consists of 17 residues. V lost 5 bases to trimming and J lost 0 bases, with 17 bases between them. The CDR3 sequence is CASSRKTGLTSGNTIYF. The CDR3 bases are TGTGCCAGCAGTCGAAAGACAGGACTGACCTCTGGAAACACCATATATTTT.

The rearrangement links TRBV4-1 to TRBJ1-4; 9 nucleotides align to TRBD1. Germline CDR1 and CDR2: MGHRA and YSYEKL. V was clipped by 0 bases and J by 0 bases; unmatched bases: 5. This CDR3 spans 18 amino acids. CDR3 in DNA: TGCGCCAGCAGCCAAGATGAAGGGACAGGGACAACTAATGAAAAACTGTTTTTT. Translation gives CASSQDEGTGTTNEKLFF.

The CDR3 loop is CASSLSGTSGASSYNEQFF. CDR3 sequence (DNA): TGTGCCAGCAGTCTTTCCGGGACTAGCGGGGCGAGCTCCTACAATGAGCAGTTCTTC. This rearrangement joins TRBV6-4 to TRBJ2-1; 13 nucleotides line up with TRBD2. V trimming: 5 bases; J trimming: 0 bases; junction bases outside the gene matches: 10. The germline V gene has CDR1 MRHNA and CDR2 SNTAGT. The CDR3 runs to 19 residues.

The CDR3: CASSEEGGYSPLHF. The CDR3, as DNA: TGTGCCAGCAGTGAAGAAGGGGGCTACTCACCCCTCCACTTT. The chain has TRBV2 and TRBJ1-6; 7 bases are shared with TRBD1. After removal of 1 base from V and 10 bases from J, the junction contained 4 bases not matched to a gene. The CDR3 contains 14 residues. Germline CDR1 reads SNHLY; CDR2 reads FYNNEI.

The chain couples TRBV5-6 to TRBJ2-2, with D tentatively TRBD1 (6 bases). Germline CDR1 is SGHDT and CDR2 is YYEEEE. The CDR3 is 15 amino acids. V was cut by 3 bases and J by 3 bases, with 12 bases left in between. CDR3 amino acids: CASSYGQGYTGELFF. CDR3 coding DNA: TGTGCCAGCAGCTACGGTCAGGGGTACACCGGGGAGCTGTTTTTT.

J is TRBJ1-4 and V is TRBV19; 8 bases are a match to TRBD1. Germline loops: CDR1 LNHDA, CDR2 SQIVND (reference sequence). The V gene end was trimmed by 5 bases and the J gene end by 8 bases; junction bases not matched to a gene: 7. The length of the CDR3 is 14 residues. CDR3 coding DNA: TGTGCCAGTAGTCCGGGACAGGCGGGAGAAAAACTGTTTTTT. Protein: CASSPGQAGEKLFF.

The chain employs TRBV15 and TRBJ2-3; no reliable D call. CDR1 LNHNV and CDR2 YYDKDF come from the germline V gene (reference sequence). The CDR3 is 15 residues long. Trimming took off 1 base at V and 2 bases at J, with 10 bases between the two ends. The CDR3 is CATSRVEEITDTQYF. The CDR3 DNA reads as TGTGCCACCAGCAGAGTTGAGGAAATCACAGATACGCAGTATTTT. Together with reference TRBV15 and TRBJ2-3, the CDR3 gives the full variable domain: DAMVIQNPRYQVTQFGKPVTLSCSQTLNHNVMYWYQQKSSQAPKLLFHYYDKDFNNEADTPDNFQSRRPNTSFCFLDIRSPGLGDTAMYLCATSRVEEITDTQYFGPGTRLTVL.

This sequence joins TRBV5-1 and TRBJ2-7; tentatively, D is TRBD2 (6 bases). Germline V gene data show CDR1 as SGHRS and CDR2 as YFSETQ. V was trimmed by 0 bases and J by 3 bases, leaving 13 bases between them. This CDR3 is built from 15 residues. The CDR3 nucleotides read TGCGCCAGCAGCTTGGATGGGGGGTCCCGCTACGAGCAGTACTTC. Amino acid sequence: CASSLDGGSRYEQYF.

V and J are TRBV10-1 and TRBJ2-5, with no clear D. Trimming left V 3 bases short and J 1 base short, with 9 bases between. The germline V gene has CDR1 WNHNN and CDR2 SYGVQD (reference sequence). The CDR3 sequence is 14 residues long. The CDR3 nucleotides read TGCGCCAGCAGTGACAGGAATCCCCAAGAGACCCAGTACTTC. This encodes CASSDRNPQETQYF.

The chain uses TRBV11-2 and TRBJ2-1; 9 nucleotides agree with TRBD2. The length of the CDR3 is 17 residues. Trimming at V came to 5 bases and at J to 0 bases, leaving 8 bases not matched to a gene. Looked up from germline, CDR1 is SGHAT and CDR2 is FQNNGV. The CDR3 DNA follows: TGTGCCAGCAGCCCTGGACTAGCGTTGAGCTCCTACAATGAGCAGTTCTTC. It is translated as CASSPGLALSSYNEQFF.

The V call is TRBV3-1 (or the pseudogene TRBV3-2), the J call TRBJ2-5; D may be TRBD2 (5 bases). V lost 2 bases and J lost 1, with 8 bases in between. Germline V gene data show CDR1 as LGHDT and CDR2 as YNNKEL (reference sequence). The CDR3 is 14 amino acids. The CDR3 is CASSQRRGQETQYF. The CDR3, as DNA: TGTGCCAGCAGCCAAAGACGGGGCCAAGAGACCCAGTACTTC.

The chain has TRBV5-4 and TRBJ2-7, with 7 nucleotides matching TRBD2. The CDR3 has 15 amino acids. The V gene end was trimmed by 0 bases and the J gene end by 1 base; junction bases not matched to a gene: 4. Per the germline V gene, CDR1 is SGHNT and CDR2 is YYREEE (reference sequence). The chain's CDR3 is CASSLGLGGSYEQYF. The CDR3 DNA reads as TGTGCCAGCAGCTTGGGCCTGGGGGGGTCCTACGAGCAGTACTTC.

The rearrangement uses TRBV2 and TRBJ2-5; the match to TRBD2 covers 11 bases. The germline gives CDR1 SNHLY, CDR2 FYNNEI. The junction had 1 base not matched to a gene; V was cut back by 4 bases and J by 3 bases. The length of the CDR3 is 14 residues. For the CDR3, the DNA is TGTGCCAGCAGTGTGACTAGCGGGAAAGAGACCCAGTACTTC. Translated: CASSVTSGKETQYF.

The V call is TRBV18, the J call TRBJ2-1, with TRBD1 matching over 10 bases. V was clipped by 3 bases and J by 6 bases; unmatched bases: 5. The CDR3 consists of 15 residues. Germline lookup yields CDR1 KGHSH and CDR2 LQKENI. This CDR3 reads CASSPIGQGGNEQFF. CDR3 coding DNA: TGTGCCAGCTCACCTATAGGACAGGGGGGCAATGAGCAGTTCTTC.

The chain recombines TRBV29-1 with TRBJ1-1; 8 bases match TRBD1. V was pared by 1 base and J by 3 bases, with 4 bases of the junction left unmatched. The CDR3 length is 14 residues. The germline CDR1 and CDR2 sequences are SQVTM and ANQGSEA. The CDR3 region has the DNA TGCAGCGTTGAAGCTGGACAGGGAGACACTGAAGCTTTCTTT. Translation: CSVEAGQGDTEAFF.

The V gene is TRBV14, the J gene TRBJ1-1, with D unresolved. Germline lookup yields CDR1 SGHDN and CDR2 FVKESK. Trimming pared 3 bases from V and 1 base from J, leaving 9 bases between. The length of the CDR3 is 14 residues. This CDR3 reads CASSQHYGNTEAFF. CDR3 DNA: TGTGCCAGCAGCCAGCACTACGGGAACACTGAAGCTTTCTTT. The full variable domain, completed using reference TRBV14 and TRBJ1-1, is EAGVTQFPSHSVIEKGQTVTLRCDPISGHDNLYWYRRVMGKEIKFLLHFVKESKQDESGMPNNRFLAERTGGTYSTLKVQPAELEDSGVYFCASSQHYGNTEAFFGQGTRLTVV.